The 28 T cell receptor beta chains below were found in one sample sequenced in a study of blood T cells in healthy people across ages. A second PCR of roughly 7 to 11 cycles used a sample-barcoded 5' primer and a J-beta primer mix. TCRdb independently ran MiXCR on the 5' RACE reads; one entry per CDR3 protein. The repertoire has some 800,000 distinct CDR3 sequences, approximately 44% of them found once; the top ten carry around 18%. The sequenced sample consisted of blood. All receptors derive from a man aged 55 to 70 in good health.

This clonotype was recorded a few times. The rearrangement links TRBV12-3 or TRBV12-4 to TRBJ2-7; 9 bases map to TRBD1. V dropped 6 bases and J dropped 0; count of bases not matched to a gene: 9. This CDR3 comprises 16 residues. CDR3: CASSLRTGESSYEQYF. The DNA of the CDR3 is TGTGCCAGCAGCCTTAGGACAGGGGAGAGCTCCTACGAGCAGTACTTC.

This clonotype was detected once. The chain links TRBV5-6 to TRBJ2-3; 13 bases match TRBD2. This CDR3 has 18 amino acids. V was pared by 4 bases and J by 2 bases, with 10 bases of the junction left unmatched. The germline V gene has CDR1 SGHDT and CDR2 YYEEEE. For the CDR3, the DNA is TGTGCCAGCAGCCCGTCCGGGACTAGCGGGGACTTCACAGATACGCAGTATTTT. The encoded protein is CASSPSGTSGDFTDTQYF.

The rearrangement links TRBV11-3 to TRBJ1-6; no clear D gene. The CDR3 sequence is 17 residues long. In germline, CDR1 is SGHNT, CDR2 YENEEA. Trimming stripped 5 bases from V and 8 bases from J, with 22 bases between. The CDR3 here is CASSPGGSTVLDSPLHF. Here the CDR3 DNA reads TGTGCCAGCAGCCCCGGCGGGTCCACAGTTTTGGATTCACCCCTCCACTTT.

The chain is built from TRBV5-1 and TRBJ2-7, with TRBD2 identical over 7 bases. CDR3 size: 14 residues. The V segment lost 4 bases and the J segment 3 bases; nucleotides outside the gene matches: 7. Germline V lookup: CDR1 SGHRS, CDR2 YFSETQ. CDR3 protein: CASSREANYYEQYF. In nucleotides, the CDR3 is TGCGCCAGCAGCCGGGAGGCGAATTACTACGAGCAGTACTTC.

The chain carries TRBV7-2 and TRBJ2-5, with no clear D. V dropped 5 bases and J dropped 2 bases, with 15 bases sitting between them. The CDR3 totals 15 residues. Germline CDR1 reads SGHTA; CDR2 reads FQGNSA. The CDR3 here is CASSENNPSQETQYF. CDR3 nucleotide sequence: TGTGCCAGCAGCGAGAATAACCCGTCTCAAGAGACCCAGTACTTC. The whole variable domain, filled in from reference TRBV7-2 and TRBJ2-5, reads GAGVSQSPSNKVTEKGKDVELRCDPISGHTALYWYRQSLGQGLEFLIYFQGNSAPDKSGLPSDRFSAERTGGSVSTLTIQRTQQEDSAVYLCASSENNPSQETQYFGPGTRLLVL.

This clonotype was detected only a few times. The chain recombines TRBV10-3 with TRBJ1-5, with D possibly matching TRBD1 (5 bases). The CDR3 is made up of 15 amino acids. V was cut by 2 bases and J by 1 base, with 9 bases left in between. From germline, CDR1 is ENHRY and CDR2 SYGVKD. The CDR3: CAISETGPSNQPQHF. In nucleotides, the CDR3 is TGTGCCATCAGTGAGACAGGACCCAGCAATCAGCCCCAGCATTTT.

The J gene is TRBJ2-7, the V gene TRBV12-3 or TRBV12-4; a weak D match, TRBD1 (5 bases). V lost 4 bases and J 4 bases, leaving 17 bases between the germline ends. CDR3 length equals 15 residues. The CDR3 sequence: CASSSPSDSAYEQYF. CDR3 in DNA: TGTGCCAGCAGTTCCCCCTCCGACAGTGCGTACGAGCAGTACTTC.

This chain joins TRBV7-9 and TRBJ1-6; no clear D. V was pared by 0 bases and J by 7 bases, with 7 bases between. CDR1 is SEHNR, CDR2 FQNEAQ, per germline (reference sequence). The CDR3 covers 14 residues. The CDR3 spells CASSLAARNSPLHF. As DNA, the CDR3 is TGTGCCAGCAGCTTAGCTGCCAGAAATTCACCCCTCCACTTT.

This chain uses TRBV7-2 with TRBJ1-5; maybe TRBD1 (5 bases). V was pared by 4 bases and J by 6 bases, with 10 bases between. The V gene's germline CDR1 is SGHTA and CDR2 FQGNSA. The CDR3 length is 13 residues. The CDR3 coding sequence is TGTGCCAGCAGCTCCAGGGTGACTCAGCCCCAGCATTTT. Its protein product is CASSSRVTQPQHF.

The J gene is TRBJ2-3, the V gene TRBV9; TRBD2 matches at 8 bases. This CDR3 is 17 amino acids long. V shed 6 bases and J 0 bases; nucleotides not matched to a gene: 12. Germline V gene lookup returns CDR1 SGDLS and CDR2 YYNGEE. The CDR3 sequence is CASTPVGGGRSTDTQYF. CDR3 nucleotide sequence: TGTGCCAGCACCCCGGTCGGCGGGGGGAGGAGCACAGATACGCAGTATTTT. Full variable domain (remainder filled in from reference TRBV9 and TRBJ2-3): DSGVTQTPKHLITATGQRVTLRCSPRSGDLSVYWYQQSLDQGLQFLIQYYNGEERAKGNILERFSAQQFPDLHSELNLSSLELGDSALYFCASTPVGGGRSTDTQYFGPGTRLTVL.

The sample holds a few counts of this clonotype. The V call is TRBV7-2, the J call TRBJ2-3, with a tentative D call TRBD2 (6 bases). The CDR3 is made up of 14 amino acids. V was pared by 5 bases and J by 0 bases, with 9 bases between. Looked up from germline, CDR1 is SGHTA and CDR2 is FQGNSA. The CDR3 loop is CASSVGRSTDTQYF. As DNA, the CDR3 is TGTGCCAGCAGCGTGGGGAGGAGCACAGATACGCAGTATTTT.

This chain joins TRBV20-1 and TRBJ2-1; TRBD2 matches at 9 bases. J was trimmed by 8 bases and V by 2 bases; bases with no gene match: 7. The CDR3 has 14 residues. Germline V gene lookup returns CDR1 DFQATT and CDR2 SNEGSKA (reference sequence). CDR3 nucleotides: TGCAGTGCTAGACAAGCGGGGGGCAGGTATGAGCAGTTCTTC. This encodes CSARQAGGRYEQFF.

This clonotype was seen a few times. The chain links TRBV12-3 or TRBV12-4 to TRBJ2-4, with D perhaps TRBD1 or TRBD2 (5 bases each). V was cut by 6 bases and J by 0 bases, with 12 bases left in between. The CDR3 loop spans 15 amino acids. As DNA, the CDR3 is TGTGCCAGCAGGGGGGACGGACTAGCCAAAAACATTCAGTACTTC. Protein: CASRGDGLAKNIQYF.

This chain uses TRBV3-1 with TRBJ2-1; 7 bases agree with TRBD2. The CDR3 length is 16 residues. Losses at the gene ends were 0 bases for V and 5 bases for J; bases not matched to a gene: 7. The germline V gene has CDR1 LGHDT and CDR2 YNNKEL (reference sequence). CDR3 in DNA: TGTGCCAGCAGCCAAGAGGCCCGGCTAGCGGACAATGAGCAGTTCTTC. This codes for CASSQEARLADNEQFF.

This clonotype has more than one count but fewer than ten. The CDR3 coding sequence is TGTGCCAGCAGCTGGGGGACGGAAAACATTCAGTACTTC. It codes for CASSWGTENIQYF. The chain combines TRBV7-2 with TRBJ2-4; the D call may be TRBD1 or TRBD2 (5 bases each). The CDR3 is 13 residues long. CDR1 and CDR2 from the germline V gene are SGHTA and FQGNSA. V was pared by 4 bases and J by 5 bases, with 9 bases between.

This clonotype was observed many times. The chain carries TRBV3-1 and TRBJ2-2, with 10 bases aligning to TRBD1. The CDR3 spans 15 residues. V lost 4 bases and J lost 3; bases outside the gene matches: 2. CDR1 and CDR2 (germline): LGHDT, YNNKEL (reference sequence). The CDR3 sequence: CASSLGQGYTGELFF. CDR3 in DNA: TGTGCCAGCAGCCTGGGACAGGGGTACACCGGGGAGCTGTTTTTT.

This clonotype has more than one count but fewer than ten. V gene TRBV20-1 combines with J gene TRBJ1-1; the D gene is possibly TRBD1 (6 bases). The CDR3 is 14 residues long. Germline lookup yields CDR1 DFQATT and CDR2 SNEGSKA (reference sequence). V lost 8 bases to trimming and J lost 6 bases, with 22 bases between them. The DNA for the CDR3 is TGCAGTATCCCGGGGGCAGGAATCGTCGCTGAAGCTTTCTTT. Protein product: CSIPGAGIVAEAFF.

The chain joins TRBV7-3 to TRBJ2-3; D is uncertain. CDR1 SGHTA and CDR2 FQGTGA come from the germline V gene. The CDR3 runs to 15 residues. Trimming pared 1 base from V and 5 bases from J, leaving 13 bases between. CDR3: CASSLKGRPGDTQYF. CDR3 coding DNA: TGTGCCAGCAGCTTAAAAGGACGACCGGGAGATACGCAGTATTTT.

V usage is TRBV30 and J usage is TRBJ2-5, with 8 bases identical to TRBD2. The J call may be incorrect, as the DNA end agrees better with TRBJ2-7. Germline CDR1 is GTSNPN and CDR2 is SVGIG (reference sequence). The CDR3 extends over 13 amino acids. This CDR3 reads CAMGGTSNYEQYF. The CDR3, as DNA: TGTGCCATGGGCGGGACTAGTAACTACGAGCAGTACTTC.

The chain joins TRBV7-2 to TRBJ2-3, with TRBD2 matching over 8 bases. CDR1 and CDR2 (germline): SGHTA, FQGNSA. V gave up 5 bases and J gave up 3 bases; unmatched junction bases: 10. The CDR3 runs to 16 residues. CDR3 in amino acids: CASSPYRRGATDTQYF. The CDR3 DNA reads TGTGCCAGCAGCCCTTACCGGCGGGGGGCAACAGATACGCAGTATTTT.

The V call is TRBV12-3 or TRBV12-4, the J call TRBJ1-6; 9 nucleotides agree with TRBD1. The CDR3 has 15 amino acids. The ends lost 6 bases at V and 7 bases at J; junction bases unmatched: 7. The CDR3 is CASRNAGTGNSPLHF. The DNA of the CDR3 is TGTGCCAGCAGAAACGCCGGGACAGGGAATTCACCCCTCCACTTT.

This clonotype came up a few times. The V gene is TRBV6-5, the J gene TRBJ2-4; either TRBD1 or TRBD2 may supply D (5 bases each). The better agreement between TRBJ2-7 and the DNA end casts doubt on the J call. Germline V gene sequence: CDR1 MNHEY, CDR2 SVGAGI. The CDR3 covers 13 residues. This CDR3 reads CASSTGTDYEQYF. In nucleotides, the CDR3 is TGTGCCAGCAGCACCGGGACGGATTACGAGCAGTACTTC.

This clonotype was observed a few times. The chain recombines TRBV28 with TRBJ2-1; possibly TRBD1 or TRBD2 for D (5 bases each). The V gene's germline CDR1 is MDHEN and CDR2 SYDVKM. Between the trimmed V and J ends, which lost 8 bases and 4 bases, there was a span of 12 bases. This CDR3 is 13 amino acids long. CDR3 sequence reads: CASWGPGYNEQFF. In DNA form, the CDR3 reads TGTGCCAGCTGGGGCCCGGGGTACAATGAGCAGTTCTTC. Together with reference TRBV28 and TRBJ2-1, the CDR3 gives the full variable domain: DVKVTQSSRYLVKRTGEKVFLECVQDMDHENMFWYRQDPGLGLRLIYFSYDVKMKEKGDIPEGYSVSREKKERFSLILESASTNQTSMYLCASWGPGYNEQFFGPGTRLTVL.

The chain joins TRBV27 to TRBJ1-4; 9 nucleotides line up with TRBD1. With V trimmed by 5 bases and J by 8 bases, 6 bases remained unmatched. Germline V gene data show CDR1 as MNHEY and CDR2 as SMNVEV (reference sequence). The CDR3 sequence is 14 residues long. The CDR3 coding sequence is TGTGCCAGCAGTGCCCGGGACAGGGACGAAAAACTGTTTTTT. Protein sequence: CASSARDRDEKLFF.

This clonotype was found a few times. V and J are TRBV20-1 and TRBJ2-1, with TRBD1 as a possible D gene (7 bases). Germline CDR1 reads DFQATT; CDR2 reads SNEGSKA (reference sequence). V was trimmed by 6 bases and J by 4 bases, leaving 16 bases between them. The CDR3 is 14 amino acids. This CDR3 reads CSAPSRGDYNEQFF. CDR3 nucleotides: TGCAGTGCCCCTAGCAGGGGGGATTACAATGAGCAGTTCTTC.

V usage is TRBV6-2 or TRBV6-3 and J usage is TRBJ1-6; possible D gene TRBD1, 5 bases. V was shortened by 8 bases and J by 9 bases, with 20 bases between the two germline ends. This CDR3 region has 15 residues. The germline gives CDR1 MNHEY, CDR2 SVGEGT. CDR3 sequence: CASSSLPGVISPLHF. CDR3 nucleotides: TGTGCCAGCTCTAGTCTTCCGGGGGTAATTTCACCCCTCCACTTT.

J is TRBJ1-1 and V is TRBV20-1; weak D call: TRBD1 (5 bases). Per the germline V gene, CDR1 is DFQATT and CDR2 is SNEGSKA (reference sequence). Between the trimmed V and J ends, which lost 6 bases and 6 bases, there was a span of 17 bases. The CDR3 loop spans 13 amino acids. CDR3 amino acids: CSATGGRLSEAFF. DNA for the CDR3: TGCAGTGCCACAGGCGGCCGTTTGTCTGAAGCTTTCTTT.

This clonotype was observed a few times. V gene TRBV9 combines with J gene TRBJ2-7; TRBD1 or TRBD2 may be the D gene (5 bases each). Germline V gene lookup returns CDR1 SGDLS and CDR2 YYNGEE. V was cut by 1 base and J by 1 base, with 9 bases left in between. The CDR3 loop spans 14 amino acids. In DNA form, the CDR3 reads TGTGCCAGCAGCGTACGGGACGGGTCCTACGAGCAGTACTTC. Amino acid sequence: CASSVRDGSYEQYF.